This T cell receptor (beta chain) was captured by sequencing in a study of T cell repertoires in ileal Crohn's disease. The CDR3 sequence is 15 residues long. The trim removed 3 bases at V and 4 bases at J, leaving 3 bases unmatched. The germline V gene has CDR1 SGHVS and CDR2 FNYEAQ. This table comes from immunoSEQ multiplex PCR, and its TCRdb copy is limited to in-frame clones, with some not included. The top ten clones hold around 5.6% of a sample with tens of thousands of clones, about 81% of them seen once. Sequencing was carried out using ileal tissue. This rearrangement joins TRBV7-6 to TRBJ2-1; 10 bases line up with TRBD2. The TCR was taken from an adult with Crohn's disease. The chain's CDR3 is CASSFSGGHYNEQFF. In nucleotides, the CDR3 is TGTGCCAGCAGCTTTAGCGGGGGGCATTACAATGAGCAGTTCTTC.